This TCR beta chain was recovered during a study of T cells expressing NK-cell markers. The cDNA for TCR beta came from 5'RACE template switching with UMIs. Each CDR3 protein gets one entry in TCRdb, which reprocessed the 5' RACE reads and gives no DNA. The sample has about 260,000 distinct CDR3 sequences. The CDR3 spans 15 residues. Germline V gene lookup returns CDR1 LGHDT and CDR2 YNNKEL (reference sequence). This sequence joins TRBV3-1 and TRBJ1-6; TCRdb designates TRBD1, a call that cannot be tested without DNA. Specimen: blood T cells: a sorted CD56 or NKG2C T cell subset, CD4+ or CD8+ T cells, or bulk PBMC T cells (not recorded which). The receptor comes from a woman aged 18 to 75 in good health. CDR3 sequence: CASSLTASYNSPLHF.